Listed below are T cell receptor beta chains from one sample, sequenced in a study of blood T cell repertoires in COVID-19. TCRdb's copy holds only in-frame clones and misses some; the assay was immunoSEQ multiplex PCR. This sample has about 180,000 clones, with roughly 87% found just once. The sample was peripheral blood. All receptors come from a man in his late teens or twenties who had recovered from COVID-19. Each CDR3 is given with its conserved first and last residue. The order of the fields is CDR3 protein, CDR3 DNA, D gene, CDR3 length, clone size, V gene, J gene. A D gene is named only where the DNA matches it firmly. Clone sizes are given selectively: once, few, many, or a class where the clone is expanded.

cdr3_aa: CASSRIAEFYNEQFF
cdr3_nt: TGTGCCAGCAGCCGCATAGCGGAATTCTACAATGAGCAGTTCTTC
d_call: .
cdr3_length: 15
clone_size: once
v_call: TRBV7-9
j_call: TRBJ2-1

cdr3_aa: CAISEGQGALGYTF
cdr3_nt: TGTGCCATCAGTGAGGGGCAGGGGGCGTTAGGCTACACCTTC
d_call: TRBD1
cdr3_length: 14
clone_size: .
v_call: TRBV10-3
j_call: TRBJ1-2

cdr3_aa: CASSQVATNEKLFF
cdr3_nt: TGTGCCAGCAGTCAGGTTGCAACTAATGAAAAACTGTTTTTT
d_call: .
cdr3_length: 14
clone_size: .
v_call: TRBV6-5
j_call: TRBJ1-4

cdr3_aa: CASSLDSSSREQYF
cdr3_nt: TGTGCCAGCTCACTCGACAGTTCCTCCCGCGAGCAGTACTTC
d_call: .
cdr3_length: 14
clone_size: .
v_call: TRBV18
j_call: TRBJ2-7

cdr3_aa: CASSVLEGNTIYF
cdr3_nt: TGTGCCAGCAGTGTACTAGAGGGAAACACCATATATTTT
d_call: .
cdr3_length: 13
clone_size: .
v_call: TRBV2
j_call: TRBJ1-3

cdr3_aa: CASAEASYNEQFF
cdr3_nt: TGTGCCTCCGCGGAGGCCTCCTACAATGAGCAGTTCTTC
d_call: .
cdr3_length: 13
clone_size: .
v_call: TRBV11-3
j_call: TRBJ2-1

cdr3_aa: CAWSVGGLGEQFF
cdr3_nt: TGTGCCTGGAGTGTGGGGGGGTTGGGTGAGCAGTTCTTC
d_call: TRBD2
cdr3_length: 13
clone_size: .
v_call: TRBV30
j_call: TRBJ2-1

cdr3_aa: CASSYSLGQGNEQFF
cdr3_nt: TGTGCCAGCAGTTACTCGTTGGGACAGGGGAATGAGCAGTTCTTC
d_call: TRBD1
cdr3_length: 15
clone_size: .
v_call: TRBV6-5
j_call: TRBJ2-1

cdr3_aa: CSASGRPLQETQYF
cdr3_nt: TGCAGTGCTAGTGGCAGGCCGCTCCAAGAGACCCAGTACTTC
d_call: .
cdr3_length: 14
clone_size: .
v_call: TRBV20-1
j_call: TRBJ2-5

cdr3_aa: CASNGQGITDTQYF
cdr3_nt: TGTGCCAGCAACGGACAGGGTATCACAGATACGCAGTATTTT
d_call: TRBD1
cdr3_length: 14
clone_size: .
v_call: TRBV3-1/TRBV3-2
j_call: TRBJ2-3

cdr3_aa: CASSSGRTATDTQYF
cdr3_nt: TGTGCCAGCAGCTCTGGGAGGACGGCGACAGATACGCAGTATTTT
d_call: .
cdr3_length: 15
clone_size: .
v_call: TRBV11-2
j_call: TRBJ2-3

cdr3_aa: CASSLKGGGNGQFF
cdr3_nt: TGTGCCAGCAGCCTCAAGGGAGGGGGTAATGGGCAGTTCTTC
d_call: .
cdr3_length: 14
clone_size: .
v_call: TRBV7-9
j_call: TRBJ2-1

cdr3_aa: CAWSLGQGGGYTF
cdr3_nt: TGTGCCTGGAGTCTAGGACAGGGAGGTGGCTACACCTTC
d_call: TRBD1
cdr3_length: 13
clone_size: .
v_call: TRBV30
j_call: TRBJ1-2

cdr3_aa: CASSLWGGPRDTQYF
cdr3_nt: TGTGCCAGCAGTTTATGGGGGGGTCCAAGAGATACGCAGTATTTT
d_call: TRBD2
cdr3_length: 15
clone_size: .
v_call: TRBV27
j_call: TRBJ2-3

cdr3_aa: CSASRDSQGYTF
cdr3_nt: TGCAGTGCTAGTAGGGACTCTCAGGGCTACACCTTC
d_call: .
cdr3_length: 12
clone_size: .
v_call: TRBV20-1
j_call: TRBJ1-2

cdr3_aa: CASSSRDSPLEGYTF
cdr3_nt: TGCGCCAGCAGCTCCCGGGACAGCCCCTTGGAGGGCTACACCTTC
d_call: TRBD1
cdr3_length: 15
clone_size: .
v_call: TRBV5-1
j_call: TRBJ1-2

cdr3_aa: CATSDRTSMIYEQFF
cdr3_nt: TGTGCCACCAGTGACCGGACTAGCATGATCTATGAGCAGTTCTTC
d_call: TRBD2
cdr3_length: 15
clone_size: .
v_call: TRBV24-1
j_call: TRBJ2-1

cdr3_aa: CASSLQDPSNQPQHF
cdr3_nt: TGCGCCAGCAGCTTACAGGACCCTAGCAATCAGCCCCAGCATTTT
d_call: .
cdr3_length: 15
clone_size: .
v_call: TRBV5-1
j_call: TRBJ1-5

cdr3_aa: CASSLGGSYNEQFF
cdr3_nt: TGTGCCAGCTCCCTAGGGGGCTCCTACAATGAGCAGTTCTTC
d_call: .
cdr3_length: 14
clone_size: .
v_call: TRBV9
j_call: TRBJ2-1

cdr3_aa: CASSIAELNNEQFF
cdr3_nt: TGTGCCAGCAGTATAGCGGAACTAAACAATGAGCAGTTCTTC
d_call: .
cdr3_length: 14
clone_size: .
v_call: TRBV27
j_call: TRBJ2-1

cdr3_aa: CAWSGQLRYGYTF
cdr3_nt: TGTGCCTGGAGTGGACAGCTTCGCTATGGCTACACCTTC
d_call: .
cdr3_length: 13
clone_size: .
v_call: TRBV30
j_call: TRBJ1-2

cdr3_aa: CASSLRAGESSYNEQFF
cdr3_nt: TGTGCCAGCAGCCTACGAGCGGGAGAGAGCTCCTACAATGAGCAGTTCTTC
d_call: TRBD2
cdr3_length: 17
clone_size: .
v_call: TRBV11-2
j_call: TRBJ2-1

cdr3_aa: CASSQEILGRGGNTEAFF
cdr3_nt: TGTGCCAGCAGCCAAGAGATTCTAGGACGAGGGGGTAACACTGAAGCTTTCTTT
d_call: .
cdr3_length: 18
clone_size: .
v_call: TRBV3-1/TRBV3-2
j_call: TRBJ1-1

cdr3_aa: CASRRGGEGSPLHF
cdr3_nt: TGTGCCAGCAGACGAGGGGGGGAAGGATCACCCCTCCACTTT
d_call: .
cdr3_length: 14
clone_size: once
v_call: TRBV27
j_call: TRBJ1-6

cdr3_aa: CASILTGGSYGYTF
cdr3_nt: TGTGCCAGCATCCTGACAGGGGGTTCCTATGGCTACACCTTC
d_call: TRBD1
cdr3_length: 14
clone_size: .
v_call: TRBV6-5
j_call: TRBJ1-2

cdr3_aa: CASSLGSGTSYEQYF
cdr3_nt: TGTGCCAGCAGCTTGGGATCCGGGACTTCTTACGAGCAGTACTTC
d_call: .
cdr3_length: 15
clone_size: .
v_call: TRBV7-9
j_call: TRBJ2-7

cdr3_aa: CASSQELETYGYNEQFF
cdr3_nt: TGTGCCAGCAGCCAAGAATTAGAAACTTACGGCTACAATGAGCAGTTCTTC
d_call: .
cdr3_length: 17
clone_size: once
v_call: TRBV4-2
j_call: TRBJ2-1

cdr3_aa: CASSLGVGDTGELFF
cdr3_nt: TGCGCCAGCAGCTTAGGGGTTGGGGACACCGGGGAGCTGTTTTTT
d_call: .
cdr3_length: 15
clone_size: .
v_call: TRBV5-1
j_call: TRBJ2-2

cdr3_aa: CASSEGTTFSGNTIYF
cdr3_nt: TGTGCCAGCAGTGAGGGCACAACGTTCTCTGGAAACACCATATATTTT
d_call: .
cdr3_length: 16
clone_size: .
v_call: TRBV6-1
j_call: TRBJ1-3

cdr3_aa: CASSQEASVTEQYF
cdr3_nt: TGCGCCAGCAGCCAAGAAGCCTCGGTCACCGAGCAGTACTTC
d_call: .
cdr3_length: 14
clone_size: once
v_call: TRBV4-3
j_call: TRBJ2-7

cdr3_aa: CASSHPGVGEAFF
cdr3_nt: TGCGCCAGCAGCCATCCGGGGGTGGGGGAAGCTTTCTTT
d_call: .
cdr3_length: 13
clone_size: .
v_call: TRBV4-1
j_call: TRBJ1-1

cdr3_aa: CASSISTVNTEAFF
cdr3_nt: TGTGCCAGTAGTATTTCGACAGTGAACACTGAAGCTTTCTTT
d_call: .
cdr3_length: 14
clone_size: .
v_call: TRBV19
j_call: TRBJ1-1

cdr3_aa: CASRDRDQPQHF
cdr3_nt: TGTGCCAGCAGGGACAGGGATCAGCCCCAGCATTTT
d_call: TRBD1
cdr3_length: 12
clone_size: .
v_call: TRBV11-2
j_call: TRBJ1-5

cdr3_aa: CASSTSGNSDTQYF
cdr3_nt: TGTGCCAGCAGCACTAGCGGGAATTCAGATACGCAGTATTTT
d_call: TRBD2
cdr3_length: 14
clone_size: .
v_call: TRBV7-3
j_call: TRBJ2-3

cdr3_aa: CASSMRNTEAFF
cdr3_nt: TGTGCCAGTAGTATGCGTAACACTGAAGCTTTCTTT
d_call: .
cdr3_length: 12
clone_size: .
v_call: TRBV19
j_call: TRBJ1-1

cdr3_aa: CASSQVSQGLDGYTF
cdr3_nt: TGCGCCAGCAGCCAAGTATCACAGGGGCTGGATGGCTACACCTTC
d_call: TRBD1
cdr3_length: 15
clone_size: .
v_call: TRBV4-3
j_call: TRBJ1-2

cdr3_aa: CASSYVGRVMETQYF
cdr3_nt: TGTGCCAGCAGTTACGTTGGCAGGGTGATGGAGACCCAGTACTTC
d_call: .
cdr3_length: 15
clone_size: .
v_call: TRBV6-2/TRBV6-3
j_call: TRBJ2-5

cdr3_aa: CASSPSEAHEQYF
cdr3_nt: TGCGCCAGCAGCCCCTCGGAGGCCCACGAGCAGTACTTC
d_call: .
cdr3_length: 13
clone_size: .
v_call: TRBV5-1
j_call: TRBJ2-7

cdr3_aa: CASSAGGLQFF
cdr3_nt: TGTGCCAGCAGTGCGGGAGGGCTCCAGTTCTTC
d_call: TRBD2
cdr3_length: 11
clone_size: once
v_call: TRBV5-4
j_call: TRBJ2-1

cdr3_aa: CASSPATNTGELFF
cdr3_nt: TGTGCCAGTAGCCCAGCGACGAACACCGGGGAGCTGTTTTTT
d_call: .
cdr3_length: 14
clone_size: .
v_call: TRBV19
j_call: TRBJ2-2

cdr3_aa: CASSKEGGTNYGYTF
cdr3_nt: TGTGCCAGTAGTAAAGAGGGAGGAACTAACTATGGCTACACCTTC
d_call: .
cdr3_length: 15
clone_size: .
v_call: TRBV19
j_call: TRBJ1-2